One sample yielded the 5 T cell receptor beta chains listed below, sequenced in a study of T cell responses to AZD1222 COVID-19 vaccine. TCRdb's copy holds only in-frame clones and misses some; the assay was immunoSEQ multiplex PCR. The sample holds some 170,000 clones, 85% to 90% seen once. Source: peripheral blood, taken 28 days after the second dose of the MenACWY control vaccine. Receptors were obtained from an adult who received the MenACWY meningococcal vaccine as a control.

J is TRBJ1-5 and V is TRBV24-1, with a tentative D call TRBD1 (5 bases). CDR3 length: 14 amino acids. The germline V gene has CDR1 KGHDR and CDR2 SFDVKD. V was cut by 5 bases and J by 11 bases, with 18 bases left in between. The CDR3 DNA sequence: TGTGCCACCAGTGCAAAAACAGGTCCAGAGACCCAGCATTTT. Protein sequence: CATSAKTGPETQHF.

J is TRBJ1-2 and V is TRBV30, with D possibly being TRBD1 (6 bases). This CDR3 is 14 amino acids long. V lost 5 bases and J 8 bases, leaving 21 bases between the germline ends. The germline gives CDR1 GTSNPN, CDR2 SVGIG (reference sequence). The CDR3 nucleotides read TGTGCCTGGGCGGAGGGGGTAAGGGTCAACGGCTACACCTTC. Its translation: CAWAEGVRVNGYTF. Together with reference TRBV30 and TRBJ1-2, the CDR3 gives the full variable domain: SQTIHQWPATLVQPVGSPLSLECTVEGTSNPNLYWYRQAAGRGLQLLFYSVGIGQISSEVPQNLSASRPQDRQFILSSKKLLLSDSGFYLCAWAEGVRVNGYTFGSGTRLTVV.

The rearrangement joins TRBV7-7 to TRBJ2-7; D may be TRBD1 or TRBD2 (6 bases each). From germline, CDR1 is SSHAT and CDR2 FNYEAQ (reference sequence). CDR3 length equals 15 residues. V shed 5 bases and J shed 3 bases, with 17 bases lying between them. The CDR3 DNA is TGTGCCAGCAGCCGGGGGCCAGCCGAACTCTACGAGCAGTACTTC. Translated, it gives CASSRGPAELYEQYF.

The J gene is TRBJ1-6, the V gene TRBV11-2, with 9 bases identical to TRBD1. The junction had 5 bases not matched to a gene; V was cut back by 1 base and J by 10 bases. The germline V gene has CDR1 SGHAT and CDR2 FQNNGV. The CDR3 runs 15 residues. The CDR3 nucleotides are TGTGCCAGCAGCTTAGTACAGGGGGCGAAGTCACCCCTCCACTTT. Translating gives CASSLVQGAKSPLHF.

This rearrangement joins TRBV7-2 to TRBJ2-7, with a tentative D call TRBD1 (6 bases). Germline CDR1 is SGHTA and CDR2 is FQGNSA. The CDR3 has 13 residues. The V end lost 5 bases, the J end lost 3 bases, and 11 bases lay between the germline ends. CDR3 amino acids: CASSPGHSYEQYF. DNA for the CDR3: TGTGCCAGCAGCCCGGGACACAGCTACGAGCAGTACTTC.